The rows below give T cell receptor beta chains drawn from one sample of a study of T cell repertoires in cytomegalovirus infection. The antigens for these receptors are not known. TCRdb reprocessed the reads via MiXCR and lists one record per CDR3 protein. The sample has under 850,000 distinct CDR3 sequences; roughly 33% are singletons. This specimen consisted of cultured PBMCs, obtained from culture after CMV antigen stimulation. These receptors were obtained from a human donor in good health (CMV status not recorded). Some clones in this sample may be carry-over from other donors' samples. Each CDR3 is given with its conserved first and last residue. The order of the fields is J gene, D gene, clone size, CDR3 length, V gene, CDR3 protein, CDR3 DNA. D genes are given only for firm matches. Not all rows give a size; the values are once, few, many and, for expanded clones, a class.

TRBJ1-1 NA few 16 TRBV28 CASSLGSGNMNTEAFF TGTGCCAGCAGTTTGGGTTCAGGTAACATGAACACTGAAGCTTTCTTT
TRBJ2-6 NA NA 18 TRBV7-6 CASSLGWTVGSGANVLTF TGTGCCAGCAGCTTAGGCTGGACAGTCGGCTCTGGGGCCAACGTCCTGACTTTC
TRBJ2-7 NA few 16 TRBV10-3 CAISESTGVGSYEQYF TGTGCCATCAGTGAGTCGACGGGGGTCGGGTCCTACGAGCAGTACTTC
TRBJ1-5 TRBD1 few 13 TRBV6-6 CASRETGGMPQHF TGTGCCAGCAGGGAGACAGGGGGAATGCCCCAGCATTTT
TRBJ2-4 NA few 15 TRBV4-2 CASSQAGQLQNIQYF TGTGCCAGCAGCCAAGCAGGGCAGCTCCAAAACATTCAGTACTTC
TRBJ2-5 NA many 15 TRBV7-8 CASSSLTGFGETQYF TGTGCCAGCAGCTCCCTCACAGGGTTCGGGGAGACCCAGTACTTC
TRBJ2-6 NA many 16 TRBV7-8 CASSLGVTTGANVLTF TGTGCCAGCAGCTTAGGTGTCACTACTGGGGCCAACGTCCTGACTTTC
TRBJ2-1 TRBD2 few 16 TRBV7-6 CASSSIRLAGKYEQFF TGTGCCAGCAGCTCCATCCGACTAGCGGGAAAGTATGAGCAGTTCTTC
TRBJ1-2 NA many 13 TRBV6-1 CASSIQVYYGYTF TGTGCCAGTTCGATCCAGGTGTACTATGGCTACACCTTC
TRBJ1-3 NA NA 15 TRBV12-3/TRBV12-4 CASTHREGIGNTIYF TGTGCCAGCACCCACAGGGAAGGAATAGGAAACACCATATATTTT
TRBJ2-1 TRBD1 few 13 TRBV11-2 CASSPGTDGEQFF TGTGCCAGCAGCCCTGGGACAGATGGTGAGCAGTTCTTC
TRBJ2-1 NA NA 15 TRBV7-2 CASSWGQLDYNEQFF TGTGCCAGCAGCTGGGGGCAACTAGACTACAATGAGCAGTTCTTC
TRBJ1-5 NA NA 14 TRBV19 CASSISPGAQPQHF TGTGCCAGTAGTATCAGTCCAGGGGCTCAGCCCCAGCATTTT
TRBJ2-7 TRBD2 NA 17 TRBV28 CASSLSSGGNKYYEQYF TGTGCCAGCAGTTTAAGTAGCGGGGGAAACAAATACTACGAGCAGTACTTC
TRBJ1-2 NA many 16 TRBV7-2 CASSLVGPLPNYGYTF TGTGCCAGCAGCTTAGTAGGGCCGTTACCTAACTATGGCTACACCTTC
TRBJ2-7 TRBD1 few 15 TRBV10-1 CASSATGGSSYEQYF TGCGCCAGCAGTGCGACAGGGGGCAGCTCCTACGAGCAGTACTTC
TRBJ2-5 NA NA 15 TRBV4-2 CASSQAPWTEETQYF TGTGCCAGCAGCCAAGCCCCCTGGACAGAAGAGACCCAGTACTTC
TRBJ2-1 NA NA 16 TRBV10-3 CAISESFRGEKHEQFF TGTGCCATCAGTGAGTCGTTCAGGGGTGAGAAACATGAGCAGTTCTTC
TRBJ2-1 TRBD2 many 16 TRBV7-2 CASSLERGQLQYEQFF TGTGCCAGCAGCTTAGAGCGGGGGCAATTACAATACGAGCAGTTCTTC
TRBJ2-6 NA few 13 TRBV29-1 CSVGATGANVLTF TGCAGCGTGGGTGCTACTGGGGCCAACGTCCTGACTTTC
TRBJ2-3 NA once 16 TRBV5-1 CASSLVQGTLTDTQYF TGCGCCAGCAGCTTGGTACAGGGTACCCTCACAGATACGCAGTATTTT
TRBJ2-1 NA NA 18 TRBV19 CASTLTVQREFAYNEQFF TGTGCCAGTACCTTGACTGTACAGAGGGAGTTCGCCTACAATGAGCAGTTCTTC
TRBJ2-7 NA few 14 TRBV12-3/TRBV12-4 CASSLATQASEQYF TGTGCCAGCAGTCTCGCGACCCAGGCCAGCGAGCAGTACTTC
TRBJ2-7 NA few 12 TRBV7-8 CASSHPHYEQYF TGTGCCAGCAGCCACCCTCACTACGAGCAGTACTTC
TRBJ2-1 NA few 15 TRBV7-2 CASSLGRLVYNEQFF TGTGCCAGCAGCTTAGGTCGATTGGTTTACAATGAGCAGTTCTTC
TRBJ1-1 TRBD1 NA 15 TRBV12-5 CASGSSQGAGTEAFF TGTGCTAGTGGTTCAAGCCAGGGGGCTGGCACTGAAGCTTTCTTT
TRBJ1-1 NA NA 15 TRBV6-6 CASSYWGGQSIEAFF TGTGCCAGCAGTTACTGGGGGGGACAAAGCATTGAAGCTTTCTTT
TRBJ2-3 NA NA 14 TRBV12-3/TRBV12-4 CASSFSGMADTQYF TGTGCCAGCAGTTTTTCCGGGATGGCAGATACGCAGTATTTT
TRBJ2-1 TRBD2 NA 13 TRBV12-3/TRBV12-4 CASRTSGGSEQFF TGTGCCAGCAGAACTAGCGGGGGGAGTGAGCAGTTCTTC
TRBJ2-5 NA NA 13 TRBV19 CASREWGGETQYF TGTGCCAGTAGAGAGTGGGGTGGCGAGACCCAGTACTTC
TRBJ1-4 NA NA 13 TRBV20-1 CSASAGWGEKLFF TGCAGTGCTAGTGCCGGTTGGGGGGAAAAACTGTTTTTT
TRBJ2-7 NA few 15 TRBV7-8 CASSLAVRSSYEQYF TGTGCCAGCAGCTTAGCCGTAAGAAGCTCCTACGAGCAGTACTTC
TRBJ2-3 NA NA 14 TRBV10-3 CAISALPRADTQYF TGTGCCATCAGTGCCCTCCCCCGGGCGGATACGCAGTATTTT
TRBJ2-3 NA many 15 TRBV4-3 CASSPGVRPGDTQYF TGCGCCAGCAGCCCCGGAGTCAGGCCAGGAGATACGCAGTATTTT
TRBJ1-1 NA NA 15 TRBV6-5 CASSYAPLGQCEAFF TGTGCCAGCAGTTACGCACCTTTAGGACAGTGTGAAGCTTTCTTT
TRBJ2-1 NA once 12 TRBV7-9 CASSFVGNEQFF TGTGCCAGCAGCTTTGTCGGCAATGAGCAGTTCTTC
TRBJ2-7 NA NA 14 TRBV10-3 CAISPLAKRGEQYF TGTGCCATCAGTCCACTAGCCAAACGGGGTGAGCAGTACTTC
TRBJ1-5 NA many 14 TRBV7-2 CASSLDGRSGPQHF TGTGCCAGCAGCTTAGACGGACGGTCCGGGCCCCAGCATTTT
TRBJ1-2 TRBD1 few 16 TRBV12-3/TRBV12-4 CASSLRDRGLDYGYTF TGTGCCAGCAGCCTCCGGGACAGGGGGCTCGACTATGGCTACACCTTC
TRBJ2-1 NA few 14 TRBV12-3/TRBV12-4 CASSFRLYYNEQFF TGTGCCAGCAGTTTCCGACTATACTACAATGAGCAGTTCTTC
TRBJ1-1 NA many 14 TRBV4-3 CASSHLTANTEAFF TGTGCCAGCAGCCACCTGACAGCGAACACTGAAGCTTTCTTT
TRBJ1-6 TRBD1 NA 15 TRBV7-2 CASSLSRDSTSPLHF TGTGCCAGCAGCTTAAGCCGGGACAGTACTTCACCCCTCCACTTT
TRBJ2-2 NA NA 15 TRBV6-5 CANSPGPLRTGELFF TGTGCCAACAGTCCGGGACCCCTCAGGACCGGGGAGCTGTTTTTT
TRBJ2-2 NA NA 12 TRBV18 CASSESTGELFF TGTGCCAGCTCGGAGAGCACCGGGGAGCTGTTTTTT
TRBJ1-5 NA NA 17 TRBV25-1 CARRRRSGHSIYQPQHF TGTGCCAGGCGGAGGCGATCAGGGCACAGCATCTATCAGCCCCAGCATTTT
TRBJ1-3 NA NA 14 TRBV27 CASRREGSGNTIYF TGTGCCAGCAGGCGGGAAGGCTCTGGAAACACCATATATTTT
TRBJ1-1 NA once 14 TRBV2 CASSGQTGNTEAFF TGTGCCAGCAGCGGCCAAACAGGGAACACTGAAGCTTTCTTT
TRBJ2-7 NA NA 14 TRBV5-1 CASSLEDIGGEQYF TGCGCCAGCAGCTTGGAAGACATCGGGGGCGAGCAGTACTTC